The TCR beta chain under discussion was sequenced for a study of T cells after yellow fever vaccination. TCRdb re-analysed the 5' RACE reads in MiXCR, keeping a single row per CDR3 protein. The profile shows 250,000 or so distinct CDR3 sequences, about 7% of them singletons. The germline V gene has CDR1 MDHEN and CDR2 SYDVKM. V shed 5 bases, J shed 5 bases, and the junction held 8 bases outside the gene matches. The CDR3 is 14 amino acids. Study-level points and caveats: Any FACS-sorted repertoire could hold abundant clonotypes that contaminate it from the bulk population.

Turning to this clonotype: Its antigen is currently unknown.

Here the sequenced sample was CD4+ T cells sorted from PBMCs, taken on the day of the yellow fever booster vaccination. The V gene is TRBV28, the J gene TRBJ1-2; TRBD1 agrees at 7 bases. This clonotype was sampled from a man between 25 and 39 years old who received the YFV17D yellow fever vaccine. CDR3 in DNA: TGTGCCAGCAGTCCCCCTGGGGACAGTTATGGCTACACCTTC. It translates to CASSPPGDSYGYTF.